The 7 T cell receptor beta chains below all came from one sample that was sequenced in a study of blood T cells in healthy people across ages. A sample-barcoded 5' primer and a J-beta primer mix were used in a second PCR of roughly 6 to 11 cycles. TCRdb re-analysed the 5' RACE reads in MiXCR, keeping a single row per CDR3 protein. The sample shows approximately 1,100,000 distinct CDR3 sequences, 40% to 55% of them seen only once. What was sequenced was blood. Every receptor here comes from a woman aged 55-70 years in good health.

The chain has TRBV5-1 and TRBJ2-7, with a tentative D call TRBD2 (6 bases). Germline lookup yields CDR1 SGHRS and CDR2 YFSETQ. CDR3 length: 13 residues. Between the trimmed V and J ends, which lost 5 bases and 2 bases, there was a span of 11 bases. In nucleotides, the CDR3 is TGCGCCAGCAGATCCGGGAGCGCCTACGAGCAGTACTTC. This codes for CASRSGSAYEQYF.

The V gene is TRBV29-1, the J gene TRBJ2-5; no firm D call. The germline V gene has CDR1 SQVTM and CDR2 ANQGSEA. The CDR3 is 14 amino acids. The CDR3 is CSPRLGVNSNEQYF. CDR3 DNA: TGCTCCCCCCGGCTCGGAGTCAACTCCAATGAGCAGTACTTC. Full variable domain (remainder filled in from reference TRBV29-1 and TRBJ2-5): SAVISQKPSRDICQRGTSLTIQCQVDSQVTMMFWYRQQPGQSLTLIATANQGSEATYESGFVIDKFPISRPNLTFSTLTVSNMSPEDSSIYLCSPRLGVNSNEQYFGPGTRLLVL.

As concerns this clonotype: This sequence may be a read error, since a much larger clone differs from it by one base. The chain couples TRBV20-1 to TRBJ2-7, with 7 bases matching TRBD2. The length of the CDR3 is 12 residues. Germline values: CDR1 DFQATT, CDR2 SNEGSKA (reference sequence). V shed 2 bases and J 7 bases; nucleotides not matched to a gene: 5. In DNA form, the CDR3 reads TGCAGTGCTAGACCTAGCGGCAATGAGCAGTACTTC. This gives the protein CSARPSGNEQYF.

The V call is TRBV6-6, the J call TRBJ2-3; TRBD2 aligns across 8 bases. The CDR3 sequence is 15 residues long. Germline V gene data show CDR1 as MNHNY and CDR2 as SVGAGI (reference sequence). Trimming removed 4 bases from V and 2 bases from J; junction bases left unmatched: 5. The CDR3 is CASSFSGSHTDTQYF. The CDR3 DNA reads TGTGCCAGCAGTTTCAGCGGGAGTCACACAGATACGCAGTATTTT.

This chain uses TRBV20-1 with TRBJ2-4; D remains unclear. The closer fit of TRBJ2-5 to the DNA end suggests the J call may be wrong. The CDR3 loop spans 17 amino acids. Germline V gives CDR1 DFQATT, CDR2 SNEGSKA (reference sequence). CDR3 amino acids: CSASAYRNSPNQETQYF. As DNA, the CDR3 is TGCAGTGCTTCGGCATATAGGAATAGCCCAAACCAAGAGACCCAGTACTTC.

This chain links TRBV5-1 with TRBJ2-3; 9 bases align to TRBD2. This CDR3 spans 15 amino acids. The germline gives CDR1 SGHRS, CDR2 YFSETQ. Trimming at V came to 5 bases and at J to 5 bases, leaving 9 bases not matched to a gene. CDR3 DNA sequence: TGCGCCAGCAGGGAAAGCGGGAGGCACGGAGATACGCAGTATTTT. Translation: CASRESGRHGDTQYF. The variable domain in full, with the rest retrieved from reference TRBV5-1 and TRBJ2-3, is KAGVTQTPRYLIKTRGQQVTLSCSPISGHRSVSWYQQTPGQGLQFLFEYFSETQRNKGNFPGRFSGRQFSNSRSEMNVSTLELGDSALYLCASRESGRHGDTQYFGPGTRLTVL.

The gene calls are TRBV6-5 and TRBJ2-7, with TRBD1 identical over 9 bases. There are 14 residues in the CDR3. The trim removed 6 bases at V and 6 bases at J, leaving 9 bases unmatched. Germline V gives CDR1 MNHEY, CDR2 SVGAGI. The CDR3 DNA follows: TGTGCCAGCAGGGGGGACAGGGAGCGAGGCGAGCAGTACTTC. Its translation is CASRGDRERGEQYF.